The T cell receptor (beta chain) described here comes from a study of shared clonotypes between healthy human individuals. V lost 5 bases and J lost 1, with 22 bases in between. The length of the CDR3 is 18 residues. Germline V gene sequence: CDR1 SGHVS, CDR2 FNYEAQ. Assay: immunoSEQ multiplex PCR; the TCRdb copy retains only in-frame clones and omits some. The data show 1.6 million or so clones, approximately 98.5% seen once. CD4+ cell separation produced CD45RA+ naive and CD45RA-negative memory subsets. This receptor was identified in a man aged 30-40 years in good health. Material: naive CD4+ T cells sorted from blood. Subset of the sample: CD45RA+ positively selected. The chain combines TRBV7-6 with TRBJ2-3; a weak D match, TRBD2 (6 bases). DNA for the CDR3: TGTGCCAGCAGCGTTAGCGGCTTGGAGGGGACGGGCACAGATACGCAGTATTTT. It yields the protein CASSVSGLEGTGTDTQYF.